The 23 T cell receptor beta chains below come from one sample, sequenced in a study of T cell repertoires in cytomegalovirus infection. TCRdb reprocessed the reads via MiXCR and lists one record per CDR3 protein. The top ten clones hold approximately 13% of a sample with just under 550,000 distinct CDR3 sequences, about 25% of them seen once. The sample taken for sequencing was PBMCs. These receptors were collected from a human donor in good health (CMV status not recorded). Some clones in this sample may be carry-over from other donors' samples.

The gene calls are TRBV11-2 and TRBJ1-3; no clear D. The germline CDR1 and CDR2 sequences are SGHAT and FQNNGV. V lost 5 bases and J lost 0, with 8 bases in between. The CDR3 is made up of 14 amino acids. CDR3 region: CASSISVSGNTIYF. The CDR3 nucleotides read TGTGCCAGCAGCATCTCAGTCTCTGGAAACACCATATATTTT.

This clonotype was counted many times. The CDR3 sequence: CASSLAGGSEAFF. Written as DNA, the CDR3 is TGTGCCAGCAGCTTAGCCGGGGGGAGTGAAGCTTTCTTT. The gene calls are TRBV7-2 and TRBJ1-1; perhaps TRBD1 as D (5 bases). CDR3 size: 13 residues. V was clipped by 0 bases and J by 7 bases, with 9 bases between them. CDR1 and CDR2 from the germline V gene are SGHTA and FQGNSA.

The V gene is TRBV27, the J gene TRBJ2-6; D is possibly TRBD2 (6 bases). Trimming took off 3 bases at V and 3 bases at J, with 21 bases between the two ends. The CDR3 runs 19 residues. CDR1 and CDR2 from the germline V gene are MNHEY and SMNVEV (reference sequence). CDR3: CASSFKKAWRAGGANVLTF. In DNA, the CDR3 is TGTGCCAGCAGTTTTAAGAAGGCGTGGAGGGCAGGTGGGGCCAACGTCCTGACTTTC.

Only a few counts were recorded for this clonotype. This chain joins TRBV30 and TRBJ2-1; 12 bases are a match to TRBD2. With 4 bases clipped from V and 9 bases from J, the junction kept 7 bases outside the gene matches. In germline, CDR1 is GTSNPN, CDR2 SVGIG (reference sequence). CDR3 length equals 14 residues. DNA of the CDR3: TGTGCCTGGAATCCTCCTAGCGGGAGGGGTGAGCAGTTCTTC. It specifies CAWNPPSGRGEQFF.

This clonotype was detected a few times. The CDR3 region is CASSQDPSGYYNEQFF. CDR3 in DNA: TGCGCCAGCAGCCAAGATCCTAGCGGGTACTACAATGAGCAGTTCTTC. The chain joins TRBV4-1 to TRBJ2-1; 8 bases fit TRBD2. The germline V gene encodes CDR1 MGHRA and CDR2 YSYEKL. Losses at the gene ends were 0 bases for V and 3 bases for J; bases not matched to a gene: 4. The CDR3 runs 16 residues.

In its sample, this clonotype was seen many times. The CDR3 coding sequence is TGTGCCAGCAGCATAGGGGTGGGGAGTGCTGGAAACACCATATATTTT. It encodes CASSIGVGSAGNTIYF. The J gene is TRBJ1-3, the V gene TRBV7-8; a possible D gene is TRBD1 (5 bases). V gave up 5 bases and J gave up 2 bases, with 16 bases separating them. Per the germline V gene, CDR1 is SGHVS and CDR2 is FQNEAQ. The CDR3 runs 16 residues.

CDR3 loop: CASSWTGGPEQYF. CDR3 nucleotides: TGTGCCAGCAGCTGGACAGGCGGCCCGGAGCAGTACTTC. V usage is TRBV7-8 and J usage is TRBJ2-7; the match to TRBD1 covers 7 bases. V dropped 4 bases and J dropped 7; count of bases not matched to a gene: 7. The CDR3 contains 13 residues. CDR1 is SGHVS and CDR2 is FQNEAQ in the germline V gene.

This clonotype turned up a few times. CDR3 loop: CASSLLLSTNNEQFF. The CDR3 bases are TGTGCCAGCAGCTTACTACTTAGTACGAACAATGAGCAGTTCTTC. This chain joins TRBV11-3 and TRBJ2-1, with D unclear. CDR3 size: 15 residues. The germline V and J ends were trimmed by 2 bases and 5 bases, with 13 bases remaining between them. Germline loops: CDR1 SGHNT, CDR2 YENEEA.

This clonotype was picked up a small number of times. The J gene is TRBJ1-5, the V gene TRBV2; weak D call: TRBD1 (5 bases). There are 13 residues in the CDR3. Germline V gene sequence: CDR1 SNHLY, CDR2 FYNNEI. V lost 8 bases and J 7 bases, leaving 15 bases between the germline ends. The chain's CDR3 is CASVEGAGQPQHF. In DNA form, the CDR3 reads TGTGCCAGCGTGGAAGGGGCAGGGCAGCCCCAGCATTTT. The whole variable domain, remainder taken from reference TRBV2 and TRBJ1-5, is EPEVTQTPSHQVTQMGQEVILRCVPISNHLYFYWYRQILGQKVEFLVSFYNNEISEKSEIFDDQFSVERPDGSNFTLKIRSTKLEDSAMYFCASVEGAGQPQHFGDGTRLSIL.

This clonotype was seen more than once but under ten times. V is TRBV30 and J is TRBJ1-2, with a tentative D call TRBD1 (5 bases). Germline values: CDR1 GTSNPN, CDR2 SVGIG (reference sequence). Trimming stripped 8 bases from V and 0 bases from J, with 16 bases between. The CDR3 extends over 14 amino acids. The CDR3 coding sequence is TGTGCCGGGACCCTCGTTAGAGCTAACTATGGCTACACCTTC. Its translation is CAGTLVRANYGYTF.

This clonotype was found many times. V and J are TRBV7-2 and TRBJ2-3; possible D gene TRBD2, 6 bases. Germline CDR1 reads SGHTA; CDR2 reads FQGNSA. CDR3 length: 14 amino acids. The ends were cut back, 2 bases at V and 4 bases at J, with 10 bases in the middle. The CDR3 sequence: CASSLTGASDTQYF. In DNA form, the CDR3 reads TGTGCCAGCAGCTTAACGGGAGCCTCAGATACGCAGTATTTT.

The sample holds a few counts of this clonotype. V and J are TRBV6-2 or TRBV6-3 and TRBJ1-1; D remains ambiguous. Trimming left V 5 bases short and J 1 base short, with 17 bases between. CDR1 is MNHEY, CDR2 SVGEGT, per germline. The CDR3 loop spans 16 amino acids. CDR3 protein: CASSTFRPTENTEAFF. CDR3 coding DNA: TGTGCCAGCAGTACCTTTCGCCCAACGGAGAACACTGAAGCTTTCTTT.

This clonotype was recorded a few times. This chain uses TRBV11-2 with TRBJ2-5; D perhaps matches TRBD2 (6 bases). Trimming removed 5 bases from V and 0 bases from J, with 10 bases in between. The CDR3 covers 14 residues. Germline-derived CDR1 and CDR2 are SGHAT and FQNNGV. CDR3 sequence: CASSPWTNQETQYF. CDR3 nucleotides: TGTGCCAGCAGCCCCTGGACTAACCAAGAGACCCAGTACTTC.

The gene calls are TRBV28 and TRBJ1-5; possibly TRBD1 for D (5 bases). The CDR3 has 15 residues. Trimming shortened V by 5 bases and J by 0 bases, and 11 bases separated the two germline ends. The germline V gene has CDR1 MDHEN and CDR2 SYDVKM. CDR3 in amino acids: CASSRQPYSNQPQHF. CDR3 bases: TGTGCCAGCAGTCGACAGCCGTATAGCAATCAGCCCCAGCATTTT.

The chain employs TRBV6-2 or TRBV6-3 and TRBJ2-3; D call uncertain. The CDR3 consists of 13 residues. Germline V lookup: CDR1 MNHEY, CDR2 SVGEGT. V was trimmed by 2 bases and J by 7 bases, leaving 10 bases between them. The CDR3 region has the DNA TGTGCCAGCAGTTACGGGCCCCTCTATACGCAGTATTTT. This translates into CASSYGPLYTQYF.

This clonotype was seen more than once but under ten times. The chain combines TRBV20-1 with TRBJ2-7, with D perhaps matching TRBD1 (8 bases). The CDR3 has 17 amino acids. Germline loops: CDR1 DFQATT, CDR2 SNEGSKA (reference sequence). CDR3 loop: CTMGGGAGTGRTYEQYF. Written as DNA, the CDR3 is TGCACCATGGGAGGGGGAGCCGGGACAGGAAGAACCTACGAGCAGTACTTC.

This clonotype was counted ten times or more. This chain connects TRBV7-8 to TRBJ1-5, with D maybe TRBD1 (6 bases). The V end lost 1 base, the J end lost 7 bases, and 11 bases lay between the germline ends. The CDR3 sequence is 14 residues long. Per germline, CDR1 SGHVS and CDR2 FQNEAQ. The CDR3 here is CASSLDQGLQPQHF. DNA of the CDR3: TGTGCCAGCAGCTTAGATCAGGGGTTACAGCCCCAGCATTTT.

This clonotype occurred a few times. The CDR3 DNA is TGTGCCAGCAGCCTTATAAGGAATGAGCAGTTCTTC. Translating gives CASSLIRNEQFF. This sequence joins TRBV7-9 and TRBJ2-1; D not resolved. Germline values: CDR1 SEHNR, CDR2 FQNEAQ (reference sequence). V lost 5 bases to trimming and J lost 7 bases, with 9 bases between them. The CDR3 is made up of 12 amino acids.

This clonotype was observed at least ten times. The J gene is TRBJ2-7, the V gene TRBV7-2; TRBD1 might be the D (6 bases). Trimming pared 1 base from V and 6 bases from J, leaving 13 bases between. The CDR3 contains 14 residues. Germline V gives CDR1 SGHTA, CDR2 FQGNSA. The CDR3: CASSLVQGSSEQYF. The CDR3 region has the DNA TGTGCCAGCAGCTTAGTACAGGGTAGTTCCGAGCAGTACTTC.

There are a few counts of this clonotype. The chain employs TRBV20-1 and TRBJ2-3, with 7 bases lining up with TRBD1. The CDR3 is 14 residues long. The germline gives CDR1 DFQATT, CDR2 SNEGSKA (reference sequence). J lost 3 bases, V lost 6 bases, and 9 bases had no gene match. The DNA of the CDR3 is TGCAGTGCGAACGGACAGGTTACTACAGATACGCAGTATTTT. It specifies CSANGQVTTDTQYF.

Of note for this clonotype: The CDR3 ends on some other residue instead of the conserved phenylalanine or tryptophan, so this is likely a read error. The chain combines TRBV12-3 or TRBV12-4 with TRBJ2-1, with D perhaps TRBD2 (5 bases). V dropped 4 bases and J dropped 0 bases, with 16 bases sitting between them. CDR3 size: 17 residues. CDR3 nucleotide sequence: TGTGCCAGCAGTTCTCGACTATCTTATAGCTCCTACAATGAGCAGTTCATC. Residues: CASSSRLSYSSYNEQFI.

Only a few counts were recorded for this clonotype. J is TRBJ2-7 and V is TRBV18; TRBD2 aligns across 10 bases. Germline V gene data show CDR1 as KGHSH and CDR2 as LQKENI. V was clipped by 3 bases and J by 2 bases; unmatched bases: 13. The CDR3 has 18 amino acids. Here the CDR3 reads CASSPCTSGIFRAYEQYV. The CDR3 bases are TGTGCCAGCTCACCGTGTACTAGCGGGATTTTTAGGGCCTACGAGCAGTACGTC.

The table lists this clonotype with a few counts. The chain couples TRBV23-1 to TRBJ2-5, with D perhaps matching TRBD2 (5 bases). TRBV23-1 is sorted into the ORF group, with uncertain function. The germline V and J ends were trimmed by 1 base and 5 bases, with 17 bases remaining between them. The CDR3 is made up of 16 amino acids. The CDR3 is CASSQCQLRSGETQYF. CDR3 bases: TGCGCCAGCAGTCAATGCCAACTTCGATCGGGGGAGACCCAGTACTTC.